This T cell receptor beta chain emerged from a study of Tregs in tolerant kidney transplant recipients. This clone is a singleton in its sample. No antigen is known for it. Study results and caveats: The most relevant donor-specific Treg TCRbeta repertoire apparently came from expansion with activated donor B cells.

Repertoires were generated with immunoSEQ multiplex PCR, while TCRdb's copy carries only in-frame clones and drops some. The sample consists of more than 70,000 clones, roughly nine tenths of them appearing once. CDR1 SGHAT and CDR2 FQNNGV come from the germline V gene. The V segment lost 5 bases and the J segment 2 bases; nucleotides outside the gene matches: 9. This CDR3 has 15 residues. Recipients received nonmyeloablative bone marrow transplants from related graft donors, with transient mixed chimerism. Unstimulated regulatory T cells (CD4+CD25+CD127-), CD4+CD25- non-regulatory cells, CD4 and CD8 cells were FACS-sorted from thawed PBMCs.

The rearrangement joins TRBV11-2 to TRBJ2-7; 7 bases map to TRBD2. The clonotype originates from a human patient who received a combined kidney and bone marrow transplant. Some T cells may possibly be graft donor cells. This specimen was CD4+ T cells from blood (PBMCs), taken 24 months after the transplant. CDR3 amino acids: CASSHPGLRPYEQYF. The DNA for the CDR3 is TGTGCCAGCAGCCATCCGGGACTACGTCCCTACGAGCAGTACTTC.